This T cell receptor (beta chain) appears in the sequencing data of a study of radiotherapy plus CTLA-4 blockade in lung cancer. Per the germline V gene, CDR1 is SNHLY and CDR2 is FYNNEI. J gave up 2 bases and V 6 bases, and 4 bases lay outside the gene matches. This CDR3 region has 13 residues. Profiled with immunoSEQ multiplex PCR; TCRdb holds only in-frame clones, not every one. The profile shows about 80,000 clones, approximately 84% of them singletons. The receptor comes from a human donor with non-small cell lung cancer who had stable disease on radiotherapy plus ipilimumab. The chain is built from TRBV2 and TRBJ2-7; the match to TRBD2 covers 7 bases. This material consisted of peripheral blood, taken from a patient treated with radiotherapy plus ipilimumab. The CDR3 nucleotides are TGTGCCAGCAGAGGGACTACCACCTACGAGCAGTACTTC. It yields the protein CASRGTTTYEQYF. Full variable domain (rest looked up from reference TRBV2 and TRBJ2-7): EPEVTQTPSHQVTQMGQEVILRCVPISNHLYFYWYRQILGQKVEFLVSFYNNEISEKSEIFDDQFSVERPDGSNFTLKIRSTKLEDSAMYFCASRGTTTYEQYFGPGTRLTVT.